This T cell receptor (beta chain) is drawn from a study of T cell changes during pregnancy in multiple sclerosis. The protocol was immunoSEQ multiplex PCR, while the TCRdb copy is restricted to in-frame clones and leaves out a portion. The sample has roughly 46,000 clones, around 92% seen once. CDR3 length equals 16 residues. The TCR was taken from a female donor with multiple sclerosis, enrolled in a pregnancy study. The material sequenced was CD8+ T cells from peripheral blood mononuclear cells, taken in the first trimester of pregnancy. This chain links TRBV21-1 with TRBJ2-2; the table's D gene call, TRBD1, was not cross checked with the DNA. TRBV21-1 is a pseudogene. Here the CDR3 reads CASSNPDRGSAGELFF. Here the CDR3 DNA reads TGTGCCAGCAGCAATCCCGACAGGGGTTCAGCCGGGGAGCTGTTTTTT.